This T cell receptor (beta chain) was obtained from a study of blood T cell repertoires in COVID-19. TCRdb's copy holds only in-frame clones and misses some; the assay was immunoSEQ multiplex PCR. The sample yields about 170,000 clones, 88% seen once. The sequencing input was peripheral blood. The TCR sequence derives from a man in his forties or fifties who had recovered from COVID-19.

This CDR3 reads CASSQEAGISEAFF. In DNA form, the CDR3 reads TGTGCCAGCAGCCAAGAGGCGGGAATATCTGAAGCTTTCTTT. The chain uses TRBV4-2 and TRBJ1-1, with D unclear. The CDR3 runs 14 residues. V was shortened by 0 bases and J by 6 bases, with 11 bases between the two germline ends. The germline V gene has CDR1 LGHNA and CDR2 YNFKEQ.